A single sample gave rise to the 5 T cell receptor beta chains below, sequenced in a study of T cell responses to AZD1222 COVID-19 vaccine. The assay was immunoSEQ multiplex PCR, and TCRdb's table has in-frame clones only and misses some. The top ten clones hold roughly 2.1% of a sample with around 150,000 clones, around 88% of them seen once. This specimen was peripheral blood, taken on day 0 of AZD1222 vaccination. The receptors shown here come from an adult in good health.

This chain links TRBV11-3 with TRBJ2-7; either TRBD1 or TRBD2 may supply D (5 bases each). Per germline, CDR1 SGHNT and CDR2 YENEEA. The V and J ends lost 8 bases and 6 bases respectively, with 14 bases between them. This CDR3 region has 12 residues. The CDR3 loop is CASALERGEQYF. CDR3 nucleotides: TGTGCCAGCGCCTTAGAGAGGGGCGAGCAGTACTTC.

The chain combines TRBV30 with TRBJ1-6; D gene unclear. V lost 8 bases and J 9 bases, leaving 14 bases between the germline ends. The germline CDR1 and CDR2 sequences are GTSNPN and SVGIG (reference sequence). CDR3 length equals 12 residues. CDR3 in DNA: TGTGCCGCGCAGCCAGGAGGTTCACCCCTCCACTTT. Translation gives CAAQPGGSPLHF. Together with reference TRBV30 and TRBJ1-6, the CDR3 gives the full variable domain: SQTIHQWPATLVQPVGSPLSLECTVEGTSNPNLYWYRQAAGRGLQLLFYSVGIGQISSEVPQNLSASRPQDRQFILSSKKLLLSDSGFYLCAAQPGGSPLHFGNGTRLTVT.

The V and J genes are TRBV18 and TRBJ1-4, with D hard to call. V lost 0 bases to trimming and J lost 4 bases, with 12 bases between them. This CDR3 is 16 amino acids long. Germline V gene sequence: CDR1 KGHSH, CDR2 LQKENI. The CDR3 DNA reads TGTGCCAGCTCACCACCGGTCGGGAATTTTAATGAAAAACTGTTTTTT. It yields the protein CASSPPVGNFNEKLFF.

This rearrangement joins TRBV12-5 to TRBJ2-7; TRBD2 agrees at 10 bases. CDR3 length: 14 amino acids. Germline-derived CDR1 and CDR2 are LGHNT and FRNRAP. The V segment lost 2 bases and the J segment 4 bases; nucleotides outside the gene matches: 2. In DNA form, the CDR3 reads TGTGCTAGTGGTTTGCTAGCGGGAGCGTACGAGCAGTACTTC. Its translation is CASGLLAGAYEQYF. The full variable domain, its missing parts supplied by reference TRBV12-5 and TRBJ2-7, is DARVTQTPRHKVTEMGQEVTMRCQPILGHNTVFWYRQTMMQGLELLAYFRNRAPLDDSGMPKDRFSAEMPDATLATLKIQPSEPRDSAVYFCASGLLAGAYEQYFGPGTRLTVT.

This CDR3 reads CASSLSDTQYF. The CDR3 nucleotides are TGTGCCAGCAGCTTGTCAGATACGCAGTATTTT. The chain carries TRBV5-6 and TRBJ2-3; the D is unclear. The CDR3 extends over 11 amino acids. Deletions cut 1 base from V and 4 bases from J, with 1 base between. Germline CDR1 and CDR2: SGHDT and YYEEEE.